This entry concerns a single T cell receptor (beta chain). The antigen this receptor binds is unknown. No clone much larger than this one lies a single base away; base qualities are absent. This record comes from a study of blood T cell repertoires in COVID-19 (dated by TCRdb to the early 2020s). Some background on the complete study: The collaborator samples originated in the United States, Italy and Spain and spanned the acute and convalescent phases of COVID-19. The prospective study material was composed of cDNA or gDNA derived from T cells, B-cell-depleted T cells, or PBMCs. Deeply sampled blood TCRbeta repertoires from subjects exposed to, actively infected with, or recovered from COVID-19 were included in the dataset. The repertoires were released in a freely available public database meant as a resource for research on the immune response to SARS-CoV-2. The samples were drawn from the first 160 participants of the ongoing ImmuneRACE study and from under 1,500 subjects provided by 6 global collaborators. A de-identified subject ID, COVID-19 status, age in years and sex were almost always included in the sample metadata. HLA class I and class II types, where available, came from metadata supplied by the sample provider rather than from assay-based typing. Broad study findings and their caveats: How much clinical and demographic metadata was included differed by source and by participant, and the metadata was provided uncurated.

The collaborating institutions used their own protocols to collect whole blood in K2EDTA tubes. For TCRbeta analysis, collaborator samples were shipped as frozen whole blood, as isolated PBMCs, or as DNA extracted from either sample type. TCRbeta CDR3 regions were amplified from genomic DNA using the immunoSEQ Assay, a bias-controlled multiplex PCR. From the authors' description of their analysis: Nucleated cell counts per sample were estimated from amplification of reference gene primers within the assay. To quantify the absolute abundance of each unique TCRbeta CDR3 rearrangement, sequence reads were collapsed and filtered. For each sample, productive Simpson clonality was calculated by taking the square root of Simpson's diversity index across productive rearrangements. TCRdb limited this immuneACCESS table to in-frame rearrangements with V and J called. A share of clones is missing; checked studies link under half to unresolved V genes, and the rest is unexplained. V and J calls and clone size are as listed in that table; D and trimming were resolved from the DNA. The sample table shows some 130,000 clones, and roughly 90% are seen once. The top ten hold around 20% of the sample.

Sequencing was done on a sample of peripheral blood. The TCR was taken from a man in his fifties or sixties with active or convalescent COVID-19.

This receptor carries the CDR3 CASSQAPVGTGYSGANVLTF. The DNA reads TGCGCCAGCAGCCAAGCACCCGTCGGGACAGGGTACTCTGGGGCCAACGTCCTGACTTTC. The rearrangement combines TRBV4-3 with TRBJ2-6, with 9 bases aligning to TRBD1. The CDR3 has 20 amino acids, counting the end cysteine and phenylalanine. Only CDR3 DNA is held: 60 bases, read in frame from base 1. CDR1 is given as LGHNA and CDR2 as YSLEER, both from the germline V gene. Ends trimmed: V by 1 base, J by 0 bases; bases unmatched to a gene: 10.